The 24 T cell receptor beta chains in this list originate from one sample, sequenced in a study of Ad26.COV2.S vaccination and SARS-CoV-2 variants. Treatment defined: approximately 18 received Ad26.COV2.S at low or high dose, single or two shots; roughly five received placebo; per-sample allocation not given. Specimens were obtained on day 63 following the first vaccine or placebo injection. Sequencing used immunoSEQ multiplex PCR; TCRdb keeps in-frame clones, though not all of them. Among approximately 350,000 clones listed, about four fifths were seen once. This sample comprised peripheral blood, obtained in a trial of Ad26.COV2.S vaccine versus placebo. Source of these receptors: a person aged 18-60 years who received the Ad26.COV2.S COVID-19 vaccine or a placebo.

The chain is built from TRBV4-1 and TRBJ2-1; 12 nucleotides agree with TRBD2. The germline V gene has CDR1 MGHRA and CDR2 YSYEKL. The CDR3 runs 16 residues. The J segment lost 8 bases and the V segment lost 5 bases, leaving 10 bases of the junction unmatched. The CDR3 loop is CASSSRLAGVQDEQFF. The CDR3 DNA is TGCGCCAGCAGCTCCCGACTAGCGGGGGTCCAGGATGAGCAGTTCTTC.

The V and J genes are TRBV19 and TRBJ2-7; D gene uncertain. Per germline, CDR1 LNHDA and CDR2 SQIVND (reference sequence). CDR3 size: 13 residues. V lost 6 bases and J 3 bases, leaving 12 bases between the germline ends. The CDR3 spells CASSPSQFYEQYF. The CDR3 nucleotides are TGTGCCAGTAGCCCATCTCAGTTCTACGAGCAGTACTTC.

This chain joins TRBV14 and TRBJ1-2; D ambiguous. Germline CDR1 reads SGHDN; CDR2 reads FVKESK. The germline V and J ends were trimmed by 1 base and 8 bases, with 11 bases remaining between them. CDR3 size: 13 residues. The CDR3 DNA is TGTGCCAGCAGCCAAGTATGGCGTGCGGGCTACACCTTC. Translating gives CASSQVWRAGYTF.

This rearrangement joins TRBV6-5 to TRBJ1-2; 8 bases line up with TRBD1. V dropped 8 bases and J dropped 4; count of bases not matched to a gene: 6. The CDR3 contains 13 residues. CDR1 and CDR2 (germline): MNHEY, SVGAGI. CDR3 nucleotides: TGTGCCAGCCAACCGGACAGGGCCTATGGCTACACCTTC. This translates into CASQPDRAYGYTF.

The chain is built from TRBV7-9 and TRBJ1-1, with no clear D. Trimming cost V 1 base and J 1 base, with 7 bases left between them. The CDR3 covers 14 residues. Germline V gene sequence: CDR1 SEHNR, CDR2 FQNEAQ (reference sequence). The CDR3 is CASSLVRRNTEAFF. In nucleotides, the CDR3 is TGTGCCAGCAGCTTAGTACGCAGGAACACTGAAGCTTTCTTT.

J is TRBJ2-3 and V is TRBV11-3, with 9 nucleotides matching TRBD2. Germline V gives CDR1 SGHNT, CDR2 YENEEA. J lost 2 bases, V lost 5 bases, and 14 bases had no gene match. The CDR3 runs to 18 residues. CDR3: CASSHTQGREGFTDTQYF. The CDR3 DNA reads TGTGCCAGCAGCCACACCCAGGGGCGGGAGGGGTTCACAGATACGCAGTATTTT.

This clone is a singleton in its sample. The chain couples TRBV9 to TRBJ1-2; a weak D match, TRBD1 (6 bases). V was cut by 4 bases and J by 6 bases, with 19 bases left in between. Germline CDR1 SGDLS, CDR2 YYNGEE. The CDR3 contains 15 residues. The DNA of the CDR3 is TGTGCCAGCAGCCCACGCCCGAACAGGGACCATGGCTACACCTTC. Its protein product is CASSPRPNRDHGYTF.

V and J are TRBV30 and TRBJ1-2, with D possibly matching TRBD1 (5 bases). V was trimmed by 4 bases and J by 9 bases, leaving 15 bases between them. The CDR3 sequence is 12 residues long. Germline CDR1 and CDR2: GTSNPN and SVGIG (reference sequence). Here the CDR3 DNA reads TGTGCCTGGACTCGTCAGGGAATGAGCTACACCTTC. This translates into CAWTRQGMSYTF.

This sequence joins TRBV7-3 and TRBJ2-3; D may be TRBD1 or TRBD2 (5 bases each). This CDR3 is 15 amino acids long. V was pared by 5 bases and J by 2 bases, with 14 bases between. Germline CDR1 SGHTA, CDR2 FQGTGA. The CDR3 DNA sequence: TGTGCCAGCAGCGTAGATGGGGGAGACACAGATACGCAGTATTTT. It codes for CASSVDGGDTDTQYF.

The gene calls are TRBV9 and TRBJ1-3; D may be TRBD1 (5 bases). CDR3 length: 16 amino acids. Per the germline V gene, CDR1 is SGDLS and CDR2 is YYNGEE. Trimming removed 5 bases from V and 4 bases from J, with 19 bases in between. CDR3 residues: CASSLGDGSMGNTIYF. CDR3 in DNA: TGTGCCAGCAGTTTAGGGGACGGAAGTATGGGAAACACCATATATTTT. The variable domain in full, completed from reference TRBV9 and TRBJ1-3, reads DSGVTQTPKHLITATGQRVTLRCSPRSGDLSVYWYQQSLDQGLQFLIQYYNGEERAKGNILERFSAQQFPDLHSELNLSSLELGDSALYFCASSLGDGSMGNTIYFGEGSWLTVV.

The chain has TRBV19 and TRBJ1-5; D might be TRBD1 (6 bases). Trimming took off 5 bases at V and 6 bases at J, with 14 bases between the two ends. Germline V gene lookup returns CDR1 LNHDA and CDR2 SQIVND (reference sequence). The CDR3 sequence is 14 residues long. The CDR3 spells CASSLAGEGQPQHF. The CDR3 nucleotides read TGTGCCAGTAGTTTGGCAGGGGAGGGTCAGCCCCAGCATTTT.

V usage is TRBV30 and J usage is TRBJ2-7; 9 nucleotides align to TRBD2. The length of the CDR3 is 16 residues. The trim removed 2 bases at V and 6 bases at J, leaving 14 bases unmatched. The germline CDR1 and CDR2 sequences are GTSNPN and SVGIG (reference sequence). CDR3 bases: TGTGCCTGGAGTACCGGTAGGAGCGGGAGGCTCGGCGAGCAGTACTTC. This translates into CAWSTGRSGRLGEQYF.

The rearrangement uses TRBV7-9 and TRBJ2-1; perhaps D is TRBD1 or TRBD2 (5 bases each). This CDR3 has 14 residues. In germline, CDR1 is SEHNR, CDR2 FQNEAQ (reference sequence). V was pared by 8 bases and J by 7 bases, with 18 bases between. The CDR3 sequence is CASLHGAGLNEQFF. CDR3 sequence (DNA): TGTGCCAGCCTCCACGGGGCAGGGTTGAATGAGCAGTTCTTC.

This clone was seen just once. The V and J genes are TRBV5-1 and TRBJ2-7, with D possibly being TRBD2 (5 bases). CDR3 size: 13 residues. Germline-derived CDR1 and CDR2 are SGHRS and YFSETQ. Trimming stripped 5 bases from V and 5 bases from J, with 14 bases between. The CDR3 coding sequence is TGCGCCAGCAGGGTAGGGTTGGAGGACGAGCAGTACTTC. Amino acids: CASRVGLEDEQYF.

About this clone: Different DNA sequences within this sample yield the same CDR3. The V call is TRBV7-2, the J call TRBJ2-5; weak D call: TRBD2 (6 bases). There are 13 residues in the CDR3. V was shortened by 1 base and J by 5 bases, with 8 bases between the two germline ends. The germline CDR1 and CDR2 sequences are SGHTA and FQGNSA. CDR3: CASSLGRGETQYF. The CDR3 nucleotides read TGTGCCAGCAGCTTAGGACGGGGGGAGACCCAGTACTTC.

V usage is TRBV11-3 and J usage is TRBJ2-5; D call uncertain. V lost 1 base to trimming and J lost 2 bases, with 2 bases between them. The V gene's germline CDR1 is SGHNT and CDR2 YENEEA. There are 12 residues in the CDR3. The CDR3 here is CASSLGQETQYF. DNA for the CDR3: TGTGCCAGCAGCTTAGGTCAAGAGACCCAGTACTTC.

In its sample, this clone was seen a few times. The CDR3 coding sequence is TGTGCCACCGGGGACGGGAGCTCCTATAATTCACCCCTCCACTTT. Its protein is CATGDGSSYNSPLHF. This chain joins TRBV6-6 and TRBJ1-6, with a weak D call TRBD1 (5 bases). Germline-derived CDR1 and CDR2 are MNHNY and SVGAGI (reference sequence). V lost 10 bases to trimming and J lost 0 bases, with 13 bases between them. CDR3 size: 15 residues.

The V call is TRBV5-1, the J call TRBJ2-7; 8 bases line up with TRBD2. The V and J ends lost 5 bases and 0 bases, in that order; junction bases with no gene match: 4. The germline V gene has CDR1 SGHRS and CDR2 YFSETQ. This CDR3 is built from 14 residues. CDR3 nucleotide sequence: TGCGCCAGCAGGTCGAGCGGGAGCTCCTACGAGCAGTACTTC. Its protein is CASRSSGSSYEQYF.

The chain uses TRBV6-6 and TRBJ2-1; 12 positions agree with TRBD2. CDR1 and CDR2 (germline): MNHNY, SVGAGI (reference sequence). The J segment lost 5 bases and the V segment lost 7 bases, leaving 6 bases of the junction unmatched. This CDR3 is built from 15 residues. In DNA, the CDR3 is TGTGCCAGCACCCCACTAGCGGGGGGAGACAATGAGCAGTTCTTC. Amino acid sequence: CASTPLAGGDNEQFF.

Concerning this clone itself: Additional DNA sequences in this sample encode the identical CDR3. V and J are TRBV3-1 (or the pseudogene TRBV3-2) and TRBJ1-1; no clear D. CDR3 size: 14 residues. Trimming removed 4 bases at V and 1 base at J, with 10 bases between. Germline V gives CDR1 LGHDT, CDR2 YNNKEL (reference sequence). The chain's CDR3 is CASSPRGQNTEAFF. Here the CDR3 DNA reads TGTGCCAGCAGCCCCCGCGGTCAGAACACTGAAGCTTTCTTT.

In this sample, this clone turned up many times. V is TRBV28 and J is TRBJ1-5; D unclear. This CDR3 contains 17 residues. Germline CDR1 is MDHEN and CDR2 is SYDVKM. V was cut by 3 bases and J by 4 bases, with 19 bases left in between. The CDR3 here is CASSFGLRAAGNQPQHF. In nucleotides, the CDR3 is TGTGCCAGCAGTTTCGGGCTTAGGGCGGCCGGAAATCAGCCCCAGCATTTT.

The chain links TRBV18 to TRBJ2-3, with TRBD2 matching over 9 bases. V lost 2 bases, J lost 3 bases, and 9 bases stayed unmatched. Germline CDR1 is KGHSH and CDR2 is LQKENI. The CDR3 runs to 17 residues. CDR3 nucleotides: TGTGCCAGCTCACCAGTTATTAGCGGGAGAGGTACAGATACGCAGTATTTT. This translates into CASSPVISGRGTDTQYF.

The V and J genes are TRBV10-3 and TRBJ2-5; D remains ambiguous. The V and J ends lost 8 bases and 4 bases respectively, with 5 bases between them. The V gene's germline CDR1 is ENHRY and CDR2 SYGVKD. The CDR3 is 10 amino acids. The CDR3 DNA reads as TGTGCCATCTTTGCAGAGACCCAGTACTTC. Its protein is CAIFAETQYF.

This chain joins TRBV21-1 and TRBJ2-7; the table's D gene call, TRBD2, was not cross checked with the DNA. TRBV21-1 is a documented pseudogene. The CDR3 is 12 amino acids. The CDR3 DNA is TGTGCCAGCAGCAAAGAAGAGCGGGAGGGGAGCTTC. Translation: CASSKEEREGSF.